This T cell receptor (beta chain) was captured by sequencing in a study of OX40 agonist ivuxolimab in advanced cancers. CDR1 and CDR2 from the germline V gene are LGHNA and YSLEER. This CDR3 has 17 amino acids. The J segment lost 5 bases and the V segment lost 3 bases, leaving 12 bases of the junction unmatched. Profiling relied on immunoSEQ multiplex PCR, and the TCRdb table lists in-frame clones only, not all of them. This sample has tens of thousands of clones, with 80% to 85% found just once. This sequence originates from an adult with an advanced solid tumor such as melanoma, head and neck, liver or kidney cancer. The source material was CD4+ or CD8+ T cells sorted from blood, sampled in a trial of the OX40 agonist ivuxolimab. The chain links TRBV4-3 to TRBJ2-2; TRBD1 matches at 7 bases. In nucleotides, the CDR3 is TGCGCCAGCAGCCACGACCTGACAGGGTTAAAGACCGGGGAGCTGTTTTTT. As protein: CASSHDLTGLKTGELFF.